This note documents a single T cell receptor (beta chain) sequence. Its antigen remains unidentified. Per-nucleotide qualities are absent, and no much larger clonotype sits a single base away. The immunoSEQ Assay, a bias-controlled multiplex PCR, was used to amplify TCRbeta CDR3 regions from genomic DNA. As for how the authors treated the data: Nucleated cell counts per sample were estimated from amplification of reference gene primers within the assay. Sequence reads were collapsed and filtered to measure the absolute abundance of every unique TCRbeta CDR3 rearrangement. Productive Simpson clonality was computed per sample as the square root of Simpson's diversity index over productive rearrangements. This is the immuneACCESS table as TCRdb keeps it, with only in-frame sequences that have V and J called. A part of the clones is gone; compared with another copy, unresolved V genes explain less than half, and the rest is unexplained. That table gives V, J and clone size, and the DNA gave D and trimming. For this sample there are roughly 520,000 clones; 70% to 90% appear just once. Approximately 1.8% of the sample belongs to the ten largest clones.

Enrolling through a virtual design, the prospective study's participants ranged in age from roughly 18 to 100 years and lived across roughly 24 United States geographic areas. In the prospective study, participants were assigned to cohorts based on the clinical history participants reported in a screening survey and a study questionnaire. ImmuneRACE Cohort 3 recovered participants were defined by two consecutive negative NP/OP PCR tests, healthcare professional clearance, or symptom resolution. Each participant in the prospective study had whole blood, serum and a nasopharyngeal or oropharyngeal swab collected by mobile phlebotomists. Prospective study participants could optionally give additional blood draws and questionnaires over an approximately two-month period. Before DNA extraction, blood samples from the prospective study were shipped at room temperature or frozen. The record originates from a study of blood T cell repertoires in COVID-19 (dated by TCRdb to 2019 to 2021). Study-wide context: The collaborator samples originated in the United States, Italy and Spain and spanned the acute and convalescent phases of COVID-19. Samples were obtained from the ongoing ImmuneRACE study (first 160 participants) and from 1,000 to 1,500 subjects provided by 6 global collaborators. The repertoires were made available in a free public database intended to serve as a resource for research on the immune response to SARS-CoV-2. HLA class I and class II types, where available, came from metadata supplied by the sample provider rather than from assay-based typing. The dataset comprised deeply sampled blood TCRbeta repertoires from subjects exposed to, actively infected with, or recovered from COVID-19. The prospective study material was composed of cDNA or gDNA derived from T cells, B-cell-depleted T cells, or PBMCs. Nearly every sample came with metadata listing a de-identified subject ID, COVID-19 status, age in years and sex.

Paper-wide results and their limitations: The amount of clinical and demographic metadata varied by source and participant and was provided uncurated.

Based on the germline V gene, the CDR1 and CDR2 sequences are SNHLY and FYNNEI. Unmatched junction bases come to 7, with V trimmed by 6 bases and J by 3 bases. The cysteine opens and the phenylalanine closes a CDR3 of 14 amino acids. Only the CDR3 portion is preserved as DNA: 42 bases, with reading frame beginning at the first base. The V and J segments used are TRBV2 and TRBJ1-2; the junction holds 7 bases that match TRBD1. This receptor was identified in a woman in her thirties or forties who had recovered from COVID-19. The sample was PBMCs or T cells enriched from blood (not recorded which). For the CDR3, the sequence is CASRRITGDYGYTF. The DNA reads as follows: TGTGCCAGCAGAAGGATCACAGGGGACTATGGCTACACCTTC.